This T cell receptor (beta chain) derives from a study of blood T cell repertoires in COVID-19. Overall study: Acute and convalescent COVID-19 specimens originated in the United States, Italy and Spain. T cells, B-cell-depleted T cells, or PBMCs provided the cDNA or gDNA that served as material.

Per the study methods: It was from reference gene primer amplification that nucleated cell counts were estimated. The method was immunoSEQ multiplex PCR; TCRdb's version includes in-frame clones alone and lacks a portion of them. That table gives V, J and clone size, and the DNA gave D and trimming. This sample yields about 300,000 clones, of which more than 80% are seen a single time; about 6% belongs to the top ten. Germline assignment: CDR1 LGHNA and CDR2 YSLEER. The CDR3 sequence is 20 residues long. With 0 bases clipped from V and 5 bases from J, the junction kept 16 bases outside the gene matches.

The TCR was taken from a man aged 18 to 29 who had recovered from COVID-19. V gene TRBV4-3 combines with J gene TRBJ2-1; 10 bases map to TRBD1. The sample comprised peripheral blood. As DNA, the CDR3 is TGCGCCAGCAGCCAAGATCCCGGGACAGGGGTAATTGGGGGTGACAATGAGCAGTTCTTC. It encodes CASSQDPGTGVIGGDNEQFF.